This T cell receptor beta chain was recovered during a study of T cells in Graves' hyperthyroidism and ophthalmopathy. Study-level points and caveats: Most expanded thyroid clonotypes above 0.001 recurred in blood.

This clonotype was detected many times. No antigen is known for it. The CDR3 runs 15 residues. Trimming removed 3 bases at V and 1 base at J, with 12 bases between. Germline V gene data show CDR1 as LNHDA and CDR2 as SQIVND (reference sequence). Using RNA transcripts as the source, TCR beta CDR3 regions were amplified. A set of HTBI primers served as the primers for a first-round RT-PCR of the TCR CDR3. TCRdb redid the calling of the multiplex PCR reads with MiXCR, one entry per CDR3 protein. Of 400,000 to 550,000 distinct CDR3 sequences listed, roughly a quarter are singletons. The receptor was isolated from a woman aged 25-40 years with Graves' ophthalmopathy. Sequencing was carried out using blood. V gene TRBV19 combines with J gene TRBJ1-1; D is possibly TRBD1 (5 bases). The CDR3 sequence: CASSITGLSNTEAFF. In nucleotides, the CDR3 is TGTGCCAGTAGTATCACGGGGCTGTCGAACACTGAAGCTTTCTTT.